This T cell receptor (beta chain) derives from a study of cytomegalovirus exposure and HLA in healthy donors. This clone was counted once. Its target is not known. Study-wide results and limits: In vitro experiments confirmed that three CMV-associated chains were specific for CMV antigens. An analysis that was carried out later associated some 17,000 TCR beta sequences with HLA alleles at 0.05 false discovery rate.

Both 60 Vbeta primers and 13 Jbeta primers went into the PCR. Here immunoSEQ multiplex PCR was the method, and the copy in TCRdb shows in-frame clones only, minus some. Of 100,000 to 150,000 clones in the sample, about two thirds were seen once. V shed 6 bases, J shed 3 bases, and the junction held 9 bases outside the gene matches. CDR1 and CDR2 from the germline V gene are SGHNT and YYREEE (reference sequence). CDR3 length: 15 amino acids. This clonotype was obtained from a man aged 25-45 years in good health and CMV-seronegative. This rearrangement joins TRBV5-4 to TRBJ2-1, with 7 bases identical to TRBD1. Sequencing input: PBMCs. The CDR3 coding sequence is TGTGCCAGCAATCCAGGGACAGCTGACTACAATGAGCAGTTCTTC. Amino acid sequence: CASNPGTADYNEQFF.